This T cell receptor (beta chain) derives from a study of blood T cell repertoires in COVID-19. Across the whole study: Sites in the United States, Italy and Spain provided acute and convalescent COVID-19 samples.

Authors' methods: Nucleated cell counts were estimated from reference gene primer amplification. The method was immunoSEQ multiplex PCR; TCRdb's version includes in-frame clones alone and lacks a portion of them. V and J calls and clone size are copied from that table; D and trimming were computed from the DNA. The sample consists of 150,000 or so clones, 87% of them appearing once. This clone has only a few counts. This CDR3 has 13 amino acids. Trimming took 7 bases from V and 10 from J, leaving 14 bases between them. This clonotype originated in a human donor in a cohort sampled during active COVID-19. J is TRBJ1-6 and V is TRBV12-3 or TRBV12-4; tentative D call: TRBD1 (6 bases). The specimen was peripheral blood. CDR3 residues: CASTHRDGSPLHF. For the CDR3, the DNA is TGTGCCAGCACCCACAGGGACGGCTCACCCCTCCACTTT.